The rows below give T cell receptor beta chains drawn from one sample of a study of OX40 agonist ivuxolimab in advanced cancers. Sequencing used immunoSEQ multiplex PCR; TCRdb keeps in-frame clones, though not all of them. The table has about 130,000 clones, roughly nine tenths seen once; the top ten hold about 1%. The sample was CD4+ or CD8+ T cells sorted from blood, taken in a trial of the OX40 agonist ivuxolimab. The receptors were sampled from an adult with an advanced solid tumor such as melanoma, head and neck, liver or kidney cancer. Both conserved end residues are part of each CDR3. D genes are given only for firm matches. The size field is filled for only some rows; it gives once, few, many or a size class.

V gene,J gene,clone size,D gene,CDR3 protein,CDR3 DNA
TRBV7-9,TRBJ1-2,-,-,CASSSGQGYTF,TGTGCCAGCAGCTCCGGGCAAGGCTACACCTTC
TRBV5-4,TRBJ1-1,-,-,CASSFQKLNTEAFF,TGTGCCAGCAGCTTCCAGAAACTGAACACTGAAGCTTTCTTT
TRBV7-2,TRBJ2-4,-,-,CASSLAGTVAKNIQYF,TGTGCCAGCAGCTTAGCAGGAACCGTAGCCAAAAACATTCAGTACTTC
TRBV7-3,TRBJ2-5,-,TRBD2,CASTPTGLAGETQYF,TGTGCCAGCACCCCCACGGGACTAGCGGGAGAGACCCAGTACTTC
TRBV28,TRBJ2-5,-,-,CASTLAPKETQYF,TGTGCCAGCACCCTTGCCCCGAAAGAGACCCAGTACTTC
TRBV18,TRBJ2-3,-,-,CASSPPLAQADTQYF,TGTGCCAGCTCACCCCCACTAGCACAGGCAGATACGCAGTATTTT
TRBV19,TRBJ1-2,-,TRBD1,CASSKLDRVRSYGYTF,TGTGCCAGTAGTAAGCTCGACAGGGTGAGGAGCTATGGCTACACCTTC
TRBV6-1,TRBJ1-2,-,-,CASSPSYNLNYGYTF,TGTGCCAGCAGTCCCTCATATAACCTTAACTATGGCTACACCTTC
TRBV27,TRBJ2-3,-,TRBD1,CASSGDRSDTQYF,TGTGCCAGCAGTGGGGACAGGTCGGATACGCAGTATTTT
TRBV18,TRBJ1-1,-,-,CASSPVQDGNTEAFF,TGTGCCAGCTCACCAGTACAAGACGGGAACACTGAAGCTTTCTTT
TRBV9,TRBJ2-3,-,-,CASSVGTAQDTQYF,TGTGCCAGCAGCGTAGGGACTGCTCAAGATACGCAGTATTTT
TRBV7-9,TRBJ2-3,-,-,CASSLDGSTDTQYF,TGTGCCAGCAGCTTAGACGGTAGCACAGATACGCAGTATTTT
TRBV30,TRBJ1-2,-,-,CAWRMVYGYTF,TGTGCCTGGAGGATGGTTTATGGCTACACCTTC
TRBV10-1,TRBJ2-7,few,TRBD2,CASSRGRDAYEQYF,TGCGCCAGCAGTCGCGGGAGGGATGCTTACGAGCAGTACTTC
TRBV5-1,TRBJ1-2,-,-,CASSLGGSNYGYTF,TGCGCCAGCAGCTTGGGAGGGTCTAACTATGGCTACACCTTC
TRBV7-9,TRBJ2-1,-,TRBD2,CASSENDLRETSYNEQFF,TGTGCCAGCAGCGAGAATGATTTGCGGGAGACTTCCTACAATGAGCAGTTCTTC
TRBV11-1,TRBJ2-7,-,-,CASSRAGSREQYF,TGTGCCAGCAGCCGCGCAGGGAGTCGCGAGCAGTACTTC
TRBV6-1,TRBJ2-7,-,-,CASWGTGLPYEQYF,TGTGCCAGCTGGGGGACGGGGCTGCCCTACGAGCAGTACTTC
TRBV4-2,TRBJ1-1,-,TRBD1,CASSQEIGDRGGEAFF,TGTGCCAGCAGCCAAGAAATCGGAGACAGGGGTGGTGAAGCTTTCTTT
TRBV9,TRBJ2-3,-,-,CASSSGGIDTQYF,TGTGCCAGCAGCTCTGGCGGGATTGATACGCAGTATTTT
TRBV6-1,TRBJ2-7,-,-,CATRTYSYEQYF,TGTGCCACACGGACATACTCCTACGAGCAGTACTTC
TRBV7-3,TRBJ2-2,-,-,CASSLRSQHTGELFF,TGTGCCAGCAGCTTACGGTCTCAGCACACCGGGGAGCTGTTTTTT
TRBV11-3,TRBJ2-1,-,-,CASSLGENEQFF,TGTGCCAGCAGCTTAGGGGAGAATGAGCAGTTCTTC
TRBV25-1,TRBJ1-5,-,TRBD1,CASRGQGRSQPQHF,TGTGCCAGCAGGGGACAGGGGAGAAGTCAGCCCCAGCATTTT
TRBV4-1,TRBJ2-1,-,-,CASSQDPLAECEQFF,TGCGCCAGCAGCCAAGATCCCCTAGCTGAGTGTGAGCAGTTCTTC
TRBV5-1,TRBJ2-3,-,TRBD2,CASSESATSGTTDTQYF,TGCGCCAGCAGCGAATCTGCGACTAGCGGGACCACAGATACGCAGTATTTT
TRBV5-1,TRBJ1-4,-,TRBD1,CASSLAPTGGGEKLFF,TGCGCCAGCAGCTTGGCCCCTACAGGGGGCGGTGAAAAACTGTTTTTT
TRBV9,TRBJ2-1,-,TRBD2,CASSPGLDIRFGNEQFF,TGTGCCAGCAGCCCGGGACTAGATATAAGGTTCGGCAATGAGCAGTTCTTC
TRBV27,TRBJ1-5,-,TRBD1,CASSWDRGGQPQHF,TGTGCCAGCAGTTGGGACAGGGGAGGCCAGCCCCAGCATTTT
TRBV7-9,TRBJ1-6,-,TRBD1,CASSYHGTDSPLHF,TGTGCCAGCAGCTATCACGGGACAGATTCACCCCTCCACTTT
TRBV9,TRBJ2-2,-,-,CASSVAGGGWSGELFF,TGTGCCAGCAGCGTAGCTGGGGGCGGGTGGTCCGGGGAGCTGTTTTTT
TRBV5-5,TRBJ2-1,-,TRBD1,CASSPTGDAYNEQFF,TGTGCCAGCAGCCCCACAGGGGATGCCTACAATGAGCAGTTCTTC
TRBV28,TRBJ1-5,-,-,CASSFPPGADHQPQHF,TGTGCCAGCAGTTTCCCCCCCGGGGCAGACCATCAGCCCCAGCATTTT